This T cell receptor beta chain is drawn from a study of early T cells in non-severe SARS-CoV-2 infection. Study outcomes and limitations: The matching step, a VDJdb search, favored anti-spike CD8 responses and missed private and CD4 specificities.

The CDR3 spans 15 residues. CDR1 is SGHRS and CDR2 is YFSETQ in the germline V gene. V lost 4 bases and J lost 2; bases outside the gene matches: 7. Each CDR3 protein is one row after TCRdb ran MiXCR on the 5' RACE reads. The sample shows under 70,000 distinct CDR3 sequences, roughly 12% of them seen only once. Notes on this clonotype: Its antigen remains unidentified.

The source of this sequence is an adult who was a healthcare worker with PCR-confirmed SARS-CoV-2 infection or an uninfected control (not recorded which). Input material: whole blood. This chain uses TRBV5-1 with TRBJ2-5; TRBD2 aligns across 8 bases. The CDR3 DNA reads as TGCGCCAGCAGCCTAACTAGCGGCGGTCAAGAGACCCAGTACTTC. It encodes CASSLTSGGQETQYF.